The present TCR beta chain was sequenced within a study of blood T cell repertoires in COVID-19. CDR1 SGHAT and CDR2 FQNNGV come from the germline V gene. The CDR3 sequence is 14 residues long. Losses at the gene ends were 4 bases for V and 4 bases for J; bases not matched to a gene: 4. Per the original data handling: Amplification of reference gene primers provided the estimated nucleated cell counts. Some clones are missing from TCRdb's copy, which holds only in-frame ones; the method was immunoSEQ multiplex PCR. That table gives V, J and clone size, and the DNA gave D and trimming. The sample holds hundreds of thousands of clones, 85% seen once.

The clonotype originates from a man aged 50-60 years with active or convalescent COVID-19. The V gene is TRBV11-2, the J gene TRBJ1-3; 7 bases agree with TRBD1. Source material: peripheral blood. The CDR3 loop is CASSSGQIGNTIYF. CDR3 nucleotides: TGTGCCAGCAGCTCGGGACAGATCGGAAACACCATATATTTT.